This TCR beta chain appears in the sequencing data of a study of shared clonotypes between healthy human individuals. General study points: For naive CD4 cells, 4% to 6% of clonotypes were shared across a handful of donors.

After removal of 4 bases from V and 6 bases from J, the junction contained 13 bases not matched to a gene. CDR3 length: 16 residues. The germline V gene has CDR1 SGDLS and CDR2 YYNGEE. Samples underwent the assay at deep level. Here immunoSEQ multiplex PCR was the method, and the copy in TCRdb shows in-frame clones only, minus some. The sample gives under 650,000 clones, almost 97% of which show up once; 0.05% to 0.07% is in the top ten. CD45RA+ naive and CD45RA-negative memory subsets were separated from CD4+ cells. Comment on this clone: Its target is unknown.

The TCR was taken from a woman aged 25 to 39 in good health. This chain connects TRBV9 to TRBJ2-7, with 10 bases identical to TRBD2. The sample taken for sequencing was naive CD4+ T cells sorted from blood. Indicated subset: CD45RA+ positively selected. CDR3 DNA sequence: TGTGCCAGCAGCCCAGAAAGGCTAGCGGGAGTAAGCGAGCAGTACTTC. Translated: CASSPERLAGVSEQYF.